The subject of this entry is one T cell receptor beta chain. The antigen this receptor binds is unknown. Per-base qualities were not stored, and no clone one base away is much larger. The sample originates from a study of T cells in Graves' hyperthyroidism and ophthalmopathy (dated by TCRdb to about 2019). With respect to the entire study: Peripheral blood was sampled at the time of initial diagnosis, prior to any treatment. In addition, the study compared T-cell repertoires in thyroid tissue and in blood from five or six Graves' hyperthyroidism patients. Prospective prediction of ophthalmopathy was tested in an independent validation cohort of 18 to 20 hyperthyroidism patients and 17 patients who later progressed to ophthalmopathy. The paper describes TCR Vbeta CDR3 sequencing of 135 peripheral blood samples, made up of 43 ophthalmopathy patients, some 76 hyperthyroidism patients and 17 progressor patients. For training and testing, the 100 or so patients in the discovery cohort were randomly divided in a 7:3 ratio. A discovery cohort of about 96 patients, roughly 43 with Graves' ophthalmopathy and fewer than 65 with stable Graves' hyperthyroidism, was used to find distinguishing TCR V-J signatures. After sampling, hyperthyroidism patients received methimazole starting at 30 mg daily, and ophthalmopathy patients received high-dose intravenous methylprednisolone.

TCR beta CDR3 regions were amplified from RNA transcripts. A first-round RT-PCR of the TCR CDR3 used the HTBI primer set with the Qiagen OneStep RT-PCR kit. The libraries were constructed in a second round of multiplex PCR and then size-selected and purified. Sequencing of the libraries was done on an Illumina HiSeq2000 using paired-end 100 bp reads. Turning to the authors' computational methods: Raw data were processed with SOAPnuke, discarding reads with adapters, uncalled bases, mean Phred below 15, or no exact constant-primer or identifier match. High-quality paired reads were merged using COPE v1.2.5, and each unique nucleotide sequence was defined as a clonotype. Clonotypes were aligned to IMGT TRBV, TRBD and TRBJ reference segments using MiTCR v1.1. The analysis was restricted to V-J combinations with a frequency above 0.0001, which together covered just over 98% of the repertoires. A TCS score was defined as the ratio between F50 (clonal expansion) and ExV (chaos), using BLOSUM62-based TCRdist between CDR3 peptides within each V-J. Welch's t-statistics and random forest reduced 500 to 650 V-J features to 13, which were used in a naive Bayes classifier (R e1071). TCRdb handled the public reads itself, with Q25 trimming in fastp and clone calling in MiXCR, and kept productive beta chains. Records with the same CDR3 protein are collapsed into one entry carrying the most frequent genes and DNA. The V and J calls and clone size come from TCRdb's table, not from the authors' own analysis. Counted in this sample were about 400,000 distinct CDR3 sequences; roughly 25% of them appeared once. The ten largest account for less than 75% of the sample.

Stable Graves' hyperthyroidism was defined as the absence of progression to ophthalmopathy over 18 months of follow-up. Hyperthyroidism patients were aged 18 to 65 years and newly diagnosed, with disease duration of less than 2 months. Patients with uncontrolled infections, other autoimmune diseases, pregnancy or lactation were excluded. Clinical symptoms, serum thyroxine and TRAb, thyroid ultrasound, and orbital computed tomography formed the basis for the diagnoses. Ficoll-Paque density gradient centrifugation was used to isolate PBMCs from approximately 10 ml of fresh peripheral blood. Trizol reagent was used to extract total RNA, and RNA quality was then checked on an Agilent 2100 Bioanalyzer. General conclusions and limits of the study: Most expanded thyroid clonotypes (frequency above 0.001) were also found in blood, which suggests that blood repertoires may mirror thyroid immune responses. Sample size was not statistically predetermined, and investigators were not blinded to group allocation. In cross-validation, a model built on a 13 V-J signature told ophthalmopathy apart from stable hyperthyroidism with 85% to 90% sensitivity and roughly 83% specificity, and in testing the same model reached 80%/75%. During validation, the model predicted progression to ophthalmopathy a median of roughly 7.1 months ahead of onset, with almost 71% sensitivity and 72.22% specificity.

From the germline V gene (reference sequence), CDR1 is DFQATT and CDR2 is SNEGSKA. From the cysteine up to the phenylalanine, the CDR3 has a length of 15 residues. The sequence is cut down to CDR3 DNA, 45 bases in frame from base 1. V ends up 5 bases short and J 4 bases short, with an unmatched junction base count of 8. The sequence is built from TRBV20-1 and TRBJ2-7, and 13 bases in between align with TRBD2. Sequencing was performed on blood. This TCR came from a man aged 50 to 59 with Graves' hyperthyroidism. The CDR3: CSAEKGLAGQYEQYF. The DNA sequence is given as TGCAGTGCTGAAAAGGGACTAGCGGGACAGTACGAGCAGTACTTC.